This is a list of T cell receptor beta chains from one sample in a study of OX40 agonist ivuxolimab in advanced cancers. Assay used: immunoSEQ multiplex PCR; TCRdb lists only in-frame clones, some missing. The sample lists approximately 130,000 clones, about nine tenths occurring once. The sequenced sample was CD4+ or CD8+ T cells sorted from blood, obtained in a trial of the OX40 agonist ivuxolimab. The source is an adult with an advanced solid tumor such as melanoma, head and neck, liver or kidney cancer. Both conserved end residues are part of each CDR3. Each record gives: CDR3 DNA, CDR3 protein, J gene, V gene, clone size, D gene. A D gene is named only where the DNA matches it firmly. Clone size is not always given. Where it is, it says once, few, many or a class for expanded clones.

TGTGCCAGTAGGGGACTAGCAGCCTACGAGCAGTACTTC	CASRGLAAYEQYF	TRBJ2-7	TRBV19	once	TRBD2
TGTGCCAGCAGTCCTTGGACTAGCGGCTCCTACGAGCAGTACTTC	CASSPWTSGSYEQYF	TRBJ2-7	TRBV27	-	TRBD2
TGCGCCAGCAGCTTGGAGTTGGGACTAGCGGGAGGTGACACCGGGGAGCTGTTTTTT	CASSLELGLAGGDTGELFF	TRBJ2-2	TRBV5-1	-	TRBD2
TGTGCCAGCAGTTTCGAACAGCCCCAGCATTTT	CASSFEQPQHF	TRBJ1-5	TRBV28	few	-
TGTGCCAGCAGCCCCGAGGGCGGCTATGGCTACACCTTC	CASSPEGGYGYTF	TRBJ1-2	TRBV6-4	-	-
TGCGCCAGCACCATCCTCGGGACAGGGGACTACAATGAGCAGTTCTTC	CASTILGTGDYNEQFF	TRBJ2-1	TRBV5-1	few	TRBD1
TGCGCCAGCAGCCAAGATGGCGGGTCTAGCACAGATACGCAGTATTTT	CASSQDGGSSTDTQYF	TRBJ2-3	TRBV4-1	few	-
TGTGCCAGCAGCGGAGACAGGGTGGGATATGGCTACACCTTC	CASSGDRVGYGYTF	TRBJ1-2	TRBV2	-	TRBD1
TGTGCCAGCAGCTGGGACAGGGAGGGAACTGAAGCTTTCTTT	CASSWDREGTEAFF	TRBJ1-1	TRBV5-4	-	TRBD1
TGTGCCAGCAGCTTAACGGGCTCCGGGAGGGTCACCGGGGAGCTGTTTTTT	CASSLTGSGRVTGELFF	TRBJ2-2	TRBV7-3	-	TRBD2
TGTGCCAGCAGCGACAGGACGCGGAGCAATCAGCCCCAGCATTTT	CASSDRTRSNQPQHF	TRBJ1-5	TRBV2	-	-
TGTGCCATCTCGGGGGCCGAGCAGTACTTC	CAISGAEQYF	TRBJ2-7	TRBV2	few	-
TGTGCCAGTAGCTTGGGGGCAGGGGTCTATGGCTACACCTTC	CASSLGAGVYGYTF	TRBJ1-2	TRBV19	-	-
TGTGCCAGCAGCCAAGAACGGACAGAGGTATGTCTGTTTTTT	CASSQERTEVCLFF	TRBJ1-4	TRBV14	few	-
TGTGCCAGCAGCTTAAACTCAGGGGATGAGCAGTTCTTC	CASSLNSGDEQFF	TRBJ2-1	TRBV7-3	-	-
TGCGCCAGCAGCTTTCCGAACACTGAAGCTTTCTTT	CASSFPNTEAFF	TRBJ1-1	TRBV5-1	-	-
TGTGCCAGCAGCTTAGTCCGCGGCAGGGGGATGAACACTGAAGCTTTCTTT	CASSLVRGRGMNTEAFF	TRBJ1-1	TRBV11-2	-	TRBD1
TGTGCTAGTGGTTTGGGGGACAGGGTTTACAATGAGCAGTTCTTC	CASGLGDRVYNEQFF	TRBJ2-1	TRBV12-5	-	TRBD1
TGTGCCAGCAGATTTAAATTCGAAGCTTTCTTT	CASRFKFEAFF	TRBJ1-1	TRBV28	-	-
TGTGCCAGCAGCTTAGGGGGACACATAATCTACAATGAGCAGTTCTTC	CASSLGGHIIYNEQFF	TRBJ2-1	TRBV7-6	-	-
TGTGCCAGCAGCTTAGGTAGCGGGGGCAATGAGCAGTTCTTC	CASSLGSGGNEQFF	TRBJ2-1	TRBV11-3	-	TRBD2
TGTGCCAGCAGAAAAGGGGGTGGCACTGAAGCTTTCTTT	CASRKGGGTEAFF	TRBJ1-1	TRBV7-8	-	-
TGTGCCAGCAGCCCCTCCGCGGGAGCCCCCTTCACAGATACGCAGTATTTT	CASSPSAGAPFTDTQYF	TRBJ2-3	TRBV7-2	-	TRBD2
TGTGCCAGCAACCCAGGGGGGAGCACAGATACGCAGTATTTT	CASNPGGSTDTQYF	TRBJ2-3	TRBV11-3	-	-
TGTGCCAGCAGTTCGGGGACAAGGCAAGAGACCCAGTACTTC	CASSSGTRQETQYF	TRBJ2-5	TRBV27	-	-
TGTGCCACCGCCGGGACAGGGGTGGAGACCCAGTACTTC	CATAGTGVETQYF	TRBJ2-5	TRBV19	-	TRBD1
TGTGCCAGCAGCGTTACTAGCGGGAGGGCAGGGGAGCGGTTCTTC	CASSVTSGRAGERFF	TRBJ2-1	TRBV9	-	TRBD2
TGTGCCAGCACCTTAAGCCCAGGGCCCCATGTCTACGAGCAGTACTTC	CASTLSPGPHVYEQYF	TRBJ2-7	TRBV28	-	-
TGTGCCAGCAGTTTATCTCCGGGAGGGGGGGCATTCCAAGAGACCCAGTACTTC	CASSLSPGGGAFQETQYF	TRBJ2-5	TRBV28	-	TRBD2
TGTGCCAGCAGCTTAGACCCGGGAGGGTCCTACAATGAGCAGTTCTTC	CASSLDPGGSYNEQFF	TRBJ2-1	TRBV5-4	-	TRBD2
TGTGCCAGCAGTTGGGAATTGAGGCAGCCCCAGCATTTT	CASSWELRQPQHF	TRBJ1-5	TRBV6-6	-	-
TGTGCCAGCAGTTTCTACGGGGGGAGTGAGCAGTTCTTC	CASSFYGGSEQFF	TRBJ2-1	TRBV28	-	TRBD2
TGTGCCAGCAGTTACCCCCCGGCCTACGAGCAGTACTTC	CASSYPPAYEQYF	TRBJ2-7	TRBV6-6	-	-
TGTGCCAGCAGGGCGGGGCCGGTGGATACGCAGTATTTT	CASRAGPVDTQYF	TRBJ2-3	TRBV6-4	-	-
TGTGCCAGCAGCCAAGAGGGGACGGGGTCAGATACGCAGTATTTT	CASSQEGTGSDTQYF	TRBJ2-3	TRBV4-2	-	-
TGTGCCAGCAGCCGGGACAGGATCTTCACAGATACGCAGTATTTT	CASSRDRIFTDTQYF	TRBJ2-3	TRBV7-2	-	TRBD1
TGCAGTGCTTGGGACGGTGAAAAACTGTTTTTT	CSAWDGEKLFF	TRBJ1-4	TRBV20-1	-	-
TGTGCCAGCAGCACAACGACAGGGCATGGTGAAAAACTGTTTTTT	CASSTTTGHGEKLFF	TRBJ1-4	TRBV9	-	TRBD1
TGCGCCAGCAGCTCGCAGGGGATGGGGTCCTACAATGAGCAGTTCTTC	CASSSQGMGSYNEQFF	TRBJ2-1	TRBV5-1	-	-
TGTGCCAGCAGCCGTGACAGTGGCTACACCTTC	CASSRDSGYTF	TRBJ1-2	TRBV7-2	-	-
TGTGCCAGCAGCATCCCCGGGACGGGCGGGGGTTCCCAGCCCCAGCATTTT	CASSIPGTGGGSQPQHF	TRBJ1-5	TRBV28	-	-
TGCGCCAGCAGTCGAACTAGCGGGACAGCGAACGGGGAGCTGTTTTTT	CASSRTSGTANGELFF	TRBJ2-2	TRBV5-1	-	TRBD2
TGCGCCAGCAGCAAGTGGACTAGCGGGAGTTCAAATACGCAGTATTTT	CASSKWTSGSSNTQYF	TRBJ2-3	TRBV5-1	-	TRBD2
TGCGCCAGCAGCGGAAACAGGGGTATCAATGAGCAGTTCTTC	CASSGNRGINEQFF	TRBJ2-1	TRBV5-1	-	TRBD1
TGTGCCAGCAGCTTGCAACGTCCTGGGGGAGTAGAGACCCAGTACTTC	CASSLQRPGGVETQYF	TRBJ2-5	TRBV5-4	-	-
TGTGCCAGCAGTTCCCCGGCCCGACAACAAGAGACCCAGTACTTC	CASSSPARQQETQYF	TRBJ2-5	TRBV28	-	-
TGTGCCAGCAGTGACCCCAGGGTGACAGGGTCAGACACCATATATTTT	CASSDPRVTGSDTIYF	TRBJ1-3	TRBV25-1	-	TRBD1
TGTGCCAGCAGTTATCGGGCGATTGCAACTAATGAAAAACTGTTTTTT	CASSYRAIATNEKLFF	TRBJ1-4	TRBV25-1	-	-
TGTGCCTGGGACAAAACAGGGGGTTCCACTGAAGCTTTCTTT	CAWDKTGGSTEAFF	TRBJ1-1	TRBV30	once	TRBD1
TGTGCCAGCAGTCAACAGGGCTCTGGAAACACCATATATTTT	CASSQQGSGNTIYF	TRBJ1-3	TRBV6-5	-	-
TGCGCCAGCAGCTTGGCCCCCCCATCCAGCACGTACCCCGAGGAGACCACAGATACGCAGTATTTT	CASSLAPPSSTYPEETTDTQYF	TRBJ2-3	TRBV5-1	-	-
TGTGCCAGCAGCCATTTGGGGGGCGGGAGGCCAGATACGCAGTATTTT	CASSHLGGGRPDTQYF	TRBJ2-3	TRBV7-9	-	TRBD2
TGTGCCAGTACCAAGCAGCGAATGAACACTGAAGCTTTCTTT	CASTKQRMNTEAFF	TRBJ1-1	TRBV19	-	-
TGTGCCAGCTCACCACCTCAGCGGACCTACAATGAGCAGTTCTTC	CASSPPQRTYNEQFF	TRBJ2-1	TRBV18	-	-
TGTGCCAGCAGCGTAGCCGCGGGCCGCTCCTACGAGCAGTACTTC	CASSVAAGRSYEQYF	TRBJ2-7	TRBV9	-	-